Sequencing of this TCR beta chain was carried out in a study of T cell responses to AZD1222 COVID-19 vaccine (dated by TCRdb to about 2021). About the full investigation: Because spike-specific TCR depth and breadth did not differ between the two schedules, AZD1222 recipients who got a second dose at roughly 4 weeks were pooled with those who got a second dose at roughly 12 weeks. A total of around 240 trial participants underwent TCR sequencing, of whom some 210 received two doses of AZD1222 and some 25 received two doses of the MenACWY control vaccine. Trial participants were enrolled by age into subgroups of 18-55, 56-69 and 70-plus years, and 148, 28 and 57 TCR-sequenced participants, respectively, were included in these subgroups.

CDR1 and CDR2, per the germline V gene, are MDHEN and SYDVKM. The CDR3 goes from the cysteine to the phenylalanine over 16 residues. The sequence is cut down to CDR3 DNA, 48 bases in frame from base 1. Trimming costs V 1 base and J 2 bases, and their ends lie 14 bases apart. The time point label of this sample denotes: baseline before first vaccination. Samples from vaccinated people were obtained from the UK trials COV001 and COV002, which included a single-blind randomized controlled phase 2/3 trial of AZD1222 (ChAdOx1 nCoV-19) in healthy adults. For TCRbeta chain sequencing, PBMC samples were collected from trial participants at day 0 and at day 28 after the second dose. In the case of this clone: It has no known antigen specificity. There are no base qualities to consult, and no much larger clone falls within one base.

Overall results and qualifications from the work: The 56-69-year group was small, and its depth increase did not reach significance, likely because of low power. Participants were mostly white British, with more females than males. The authors suggested clonal diversity may have been underestimated. Because no day 14 peak-response samples were available, repertoires were characterized only after the peak T cell response. CD4 TCRs associated with the vaccine covered the entire spike protein, and the dominant responses were in regions 160-218 and 743-854. Reportedly, close to half of the unique spike-specific TCRs recognized epitopes lying outside the regions that are mutated in the B.1.351 and B.1.1.7 variants. Conclusions about previously exposed vaccinees are limited because only six or seven AZD1222 recipients were SARS-CoV-2 seropositive at baseline. After two AZD1222 doses, both the breadth and the depth of spike-specific TCRs were significantly higher than at day 0 and than in MenACWY recipients.

The CDR3 regions of human TCRbeta chains were subjected to immunosequencing. On the study's bioinformatics: TCRs in the repertoires were matched against a reference library of SARS-CoV-2-specific TCRs that had been generated with the MIRA antigen-specificity platform. Breadth meant the fraction of unique TCRs that were SARS-CoV-2-associated, whereas depth meant the fraction of total T cells that were SARS-CoV-2-associated. Using the MIRA data, each spike-specific TCR was mapped to the spike region that the TCR reacts to and placed in a CD4 or CD8 class. Log10-transformed breadth and depth values were compared by one-way ANOVA with Sidak's multiple comparisons tests. The source is immuneACCESS, and TCRdb retained only in-frame sequences with V and J called. Part of the clones is not carried over; for the studies checked, unresolved V genes explain less than half of this, and the remainder is unexplained. The DNA gave D and trimming, while V, J and clone size come from that table. This sample holds approximately 68,000 clones; 88% were observed only once. The ten most abundant clones make up less than 20% of the sample.

The origin of this receptor is an adult in good health. This sample comprised peripheral blood, obtained on day 0 of AZD1222 vaccination. This chain is built from TRBV28 and TRBJ1-2; no D segment can be confidently identified. The CDR3 has the sequence CASSLSVGGRNYGYTF. The DNA sequence reads TGTGCCAGCAGTTTATCAGTTGGAGGGCGGAACTATGGCTACACCTTC.